This TCR beta chain was profiled in a study of memory CD4+ T cells and cytomegalovirus serostatus. Findings and caveats of the study: Of under 200 reported CMV TCRbeta sequences, 65 to 85 were found in memory CD4+ repertoires.

About this clone: The antigen is unknown.

This CDR3 is 15 amino acids long. Trimming shortened V by 4 bases and J by 4 bases, and 14 bases separated the two germline ends. CDR1 is LNHDA and CDR2 is SQIVND in the germline V gene (reference sequence). Single viable CD3+CD4+CD8-CD45RO+ cells were sorted as the memory CD4+ T cells. The data were produced by immunoSEQ multiplex PCR, yet TCRdb's version contains in-frame clones alone and is incomplete. The sample lists some 54,000 clones; about three quarters were seen once. This sequence originates from an adult in good health and CMV-seropositive. The V call is TRBV19, the J call TRBJ2-1, with unresolved D. Sequencing used memory CD4+ T cells from blood. The CDR3 here is CASSKPGPQYNEQFF. DNA for the CDR3: TGTGCCAGTAGTAAACCGGGCCCCCAATACAATGAGCAGTTCTTC.